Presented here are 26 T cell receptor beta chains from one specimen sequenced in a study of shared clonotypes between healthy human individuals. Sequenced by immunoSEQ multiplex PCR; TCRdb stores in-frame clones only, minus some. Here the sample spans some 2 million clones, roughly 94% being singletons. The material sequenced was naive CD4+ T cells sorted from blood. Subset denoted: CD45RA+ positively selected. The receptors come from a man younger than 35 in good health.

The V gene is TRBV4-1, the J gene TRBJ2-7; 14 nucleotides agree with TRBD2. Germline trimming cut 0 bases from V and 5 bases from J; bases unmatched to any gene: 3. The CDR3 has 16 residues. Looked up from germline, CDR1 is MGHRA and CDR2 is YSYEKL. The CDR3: CASSQDGTSGSHEQYF. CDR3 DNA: TGCGCCAGCAGCCAAGATGGGACTAGCGGGAGCCACGAGCAGTACTTC.

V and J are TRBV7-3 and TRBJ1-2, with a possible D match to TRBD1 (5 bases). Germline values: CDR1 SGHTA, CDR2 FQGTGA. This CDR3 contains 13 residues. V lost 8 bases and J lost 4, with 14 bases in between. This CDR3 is CASGAGFGYGYTF. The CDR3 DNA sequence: TGTGCCAGCGGGGCAGGGTTCGGCTATGGCTACACCTTC.

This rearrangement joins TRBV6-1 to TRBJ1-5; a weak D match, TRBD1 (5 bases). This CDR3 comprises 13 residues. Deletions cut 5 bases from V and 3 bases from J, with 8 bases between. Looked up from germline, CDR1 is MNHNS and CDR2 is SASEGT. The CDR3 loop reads CASSIGTNQPQHF. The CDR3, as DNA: TGTGCCAGCAGTATAGGGACCAATCAGCCCCAGCATTTT.

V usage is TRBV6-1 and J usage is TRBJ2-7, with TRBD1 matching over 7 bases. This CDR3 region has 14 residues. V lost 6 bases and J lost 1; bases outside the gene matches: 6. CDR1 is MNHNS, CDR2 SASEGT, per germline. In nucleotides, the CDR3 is TGTGCCAGCAGGCCCGGGACAGCGTCCTACGAGCAGTACTTC. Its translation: CASRPGTASYEQYF.

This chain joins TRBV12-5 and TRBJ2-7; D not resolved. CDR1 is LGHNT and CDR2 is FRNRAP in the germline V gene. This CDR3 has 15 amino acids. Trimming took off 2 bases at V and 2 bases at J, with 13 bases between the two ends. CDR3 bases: TGTGCTAGTGGTTTGAACAGCCGGACCCCCTACGAGCAGTACTTC. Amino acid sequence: CASGLNSRTPYEQYF.

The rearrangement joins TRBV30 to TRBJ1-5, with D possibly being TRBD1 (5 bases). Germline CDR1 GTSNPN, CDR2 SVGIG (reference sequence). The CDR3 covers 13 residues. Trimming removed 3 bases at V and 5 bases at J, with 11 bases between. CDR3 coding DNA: TGTGCCTGGAGGGGGGAGGGTCATCAGCCCCAGCATTTT. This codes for CAWRGEGHQPQHF.

CDR3 sequence: CSVLGGYQETQYF. As DNA, the CDR3 is TGCAGCGTTCTGGGCGGGTACCAAGAGACCCAGTACTTC. The chain employs TRBV29-1 and TRBJ2-5; TRBD2 might be the D (5 bases). CDR3 length: 13 amino acids. Germline values: CDR1 SQVTM, CDR2 ANQGSEA. V lost 5 bases, J lost 0 bases, and 10 bases lay in between.

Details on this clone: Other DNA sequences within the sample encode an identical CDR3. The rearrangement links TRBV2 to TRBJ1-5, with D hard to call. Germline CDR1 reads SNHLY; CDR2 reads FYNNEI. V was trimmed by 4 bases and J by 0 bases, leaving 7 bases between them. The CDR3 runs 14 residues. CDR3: CASSGLNSNQPQHF. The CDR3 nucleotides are TGTGCCAGCAGTGGCCTAAATAGCAATCAGCCCCAGCATTTT.

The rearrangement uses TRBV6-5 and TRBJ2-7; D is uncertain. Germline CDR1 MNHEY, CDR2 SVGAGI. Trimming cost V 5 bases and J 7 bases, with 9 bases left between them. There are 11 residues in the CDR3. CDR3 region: CASSTPWEQYF. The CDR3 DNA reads TGTGCCAGCAGTACCCCTTGGGAGCAGTACTTC.

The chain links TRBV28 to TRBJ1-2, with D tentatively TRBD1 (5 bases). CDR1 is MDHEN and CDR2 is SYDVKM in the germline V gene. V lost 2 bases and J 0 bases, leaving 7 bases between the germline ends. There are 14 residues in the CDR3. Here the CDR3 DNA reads TGTGCCAGCAGTTTACGACAGACTAACTATGGCTACACCTTC. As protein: CASSLRQTNYGYTF.

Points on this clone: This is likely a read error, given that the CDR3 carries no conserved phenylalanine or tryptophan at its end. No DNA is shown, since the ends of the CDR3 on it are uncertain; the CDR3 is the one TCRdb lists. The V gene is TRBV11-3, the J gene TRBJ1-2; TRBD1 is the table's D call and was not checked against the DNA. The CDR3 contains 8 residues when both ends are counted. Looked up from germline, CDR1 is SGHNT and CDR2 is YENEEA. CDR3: CASSSSRL.

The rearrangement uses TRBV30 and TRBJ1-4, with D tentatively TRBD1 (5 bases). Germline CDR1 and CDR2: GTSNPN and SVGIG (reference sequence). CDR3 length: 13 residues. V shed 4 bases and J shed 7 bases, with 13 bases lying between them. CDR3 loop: CAWKGRTSEKLFF. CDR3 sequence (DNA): TGTGCCTGGAAGGGAAGGACAAGTGAAAAACTGTTTTTT.

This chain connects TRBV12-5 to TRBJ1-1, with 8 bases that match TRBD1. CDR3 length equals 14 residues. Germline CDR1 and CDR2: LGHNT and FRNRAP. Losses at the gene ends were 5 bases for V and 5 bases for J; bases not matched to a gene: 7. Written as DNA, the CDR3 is TGTGCTAGTGGTCAGAGGACAGGGATTACTGAAGCTTTCTTT. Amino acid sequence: CASGQRTGITEAFF.

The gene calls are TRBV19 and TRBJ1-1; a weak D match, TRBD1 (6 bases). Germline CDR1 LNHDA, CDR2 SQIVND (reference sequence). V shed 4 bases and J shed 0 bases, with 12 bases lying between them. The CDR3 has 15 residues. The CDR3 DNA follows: TGTGCCAGTAGTACCCTCAGGACAGTGAACACTGAAGCTTTCTTT. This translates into CASSTLRTVNTEAFF.

CDR3 protein: CASSSTNSYNEQFF. The CDR3 DNA sequence: TGTGCCAGCAGCTCCACAAACTCCTACAATGAGCAGTTCTTC. The V and J genes are TRBV7-2 and TRBJ2-1; no firm D call. With 4 bases removed from V and 0 bases from J, the gap between germline ends came to 7 bases. CDR1 SGHTA and CDR2 FQGNSA come from the germline V gene. The CDR3 extends over 14 amino acids.

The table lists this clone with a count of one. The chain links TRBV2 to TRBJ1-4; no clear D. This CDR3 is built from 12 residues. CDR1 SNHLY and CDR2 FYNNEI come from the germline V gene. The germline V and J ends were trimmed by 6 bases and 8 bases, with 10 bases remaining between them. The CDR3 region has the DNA TGTGCCAGCAGCACGGGCTGGGAAAAACTGTTTTTT. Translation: CASSTGWEKLFF.

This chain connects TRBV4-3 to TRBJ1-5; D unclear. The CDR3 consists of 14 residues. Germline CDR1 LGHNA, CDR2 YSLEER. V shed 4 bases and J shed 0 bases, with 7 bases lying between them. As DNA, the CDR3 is TGCGCCAGCAGCCTCGAGTATAGCAATCAGCCCCAGCATTTT. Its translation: CASSLEYSNQPQHF.

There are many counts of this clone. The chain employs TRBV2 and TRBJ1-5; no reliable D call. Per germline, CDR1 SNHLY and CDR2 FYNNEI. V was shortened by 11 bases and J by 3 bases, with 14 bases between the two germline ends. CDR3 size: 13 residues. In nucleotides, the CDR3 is TGTGCCTCCAAAGCCAGCTTCAATCAGCCCCAGCATTTT. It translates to CASKASFNQPQHF.

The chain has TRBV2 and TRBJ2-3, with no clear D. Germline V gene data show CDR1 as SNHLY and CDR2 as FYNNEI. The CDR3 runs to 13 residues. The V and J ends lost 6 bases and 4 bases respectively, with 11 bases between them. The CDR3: CASSEQLADTQYF. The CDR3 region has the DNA TGTGCCAGCAGCGAACAGCTGGCAGATACGCAGTATTTT.

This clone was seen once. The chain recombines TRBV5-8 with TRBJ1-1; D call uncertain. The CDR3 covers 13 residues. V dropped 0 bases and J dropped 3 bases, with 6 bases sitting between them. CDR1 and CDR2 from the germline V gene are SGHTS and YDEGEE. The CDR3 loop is CASSLGLYTEAFF. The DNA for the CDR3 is TGTGCCAGCAGCTTGGGACTGTACACTGAAGCTTTCTTT.

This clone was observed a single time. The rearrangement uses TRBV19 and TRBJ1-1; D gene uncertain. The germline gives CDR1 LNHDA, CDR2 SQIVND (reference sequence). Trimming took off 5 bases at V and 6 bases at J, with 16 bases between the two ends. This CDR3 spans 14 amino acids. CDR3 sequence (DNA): TGTGCCAGTAGTGCAATTGGGCGGAATGCTGAAGCTTTCTTT. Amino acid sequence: CASSAIGRNAEAFF.

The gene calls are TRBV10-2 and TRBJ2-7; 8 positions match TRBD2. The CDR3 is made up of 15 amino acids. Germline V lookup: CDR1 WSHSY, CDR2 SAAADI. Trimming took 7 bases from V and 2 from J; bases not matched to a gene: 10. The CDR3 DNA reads TGCGCCAGCATTCTCGGGGGGGCGGGCACCTACGAGCAGTACTTC. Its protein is CASILGGAGTYEQYF.

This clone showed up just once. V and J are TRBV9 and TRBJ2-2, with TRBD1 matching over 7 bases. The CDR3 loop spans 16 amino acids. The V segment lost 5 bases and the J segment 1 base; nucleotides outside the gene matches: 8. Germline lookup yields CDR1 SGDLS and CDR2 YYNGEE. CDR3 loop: CASSFTGTENTGELFF. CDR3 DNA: TGTGCCAGCAGTTTCACCGGGACAGAGAACACCGGGGAGCTGTTTTTT. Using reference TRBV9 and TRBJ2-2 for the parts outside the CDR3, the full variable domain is DSGVTQTPKHLITATGQRVTLRCSPRSGDLSVYWYQQSLDQGLQFLIQYYNGEERAKGNILERFSAQQFPDLHSELNLSSLELGDSALYFCASSFTGTENTGELFFGEGSRLTVL.

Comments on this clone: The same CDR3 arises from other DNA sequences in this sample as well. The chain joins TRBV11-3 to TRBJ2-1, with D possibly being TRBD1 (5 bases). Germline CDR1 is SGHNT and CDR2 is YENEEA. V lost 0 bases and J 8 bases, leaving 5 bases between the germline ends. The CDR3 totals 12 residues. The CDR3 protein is CASSLEGDEQFF. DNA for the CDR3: TGTGCCAGCAGCTTAGAAGGGGATGAGCAGTTCTTC.

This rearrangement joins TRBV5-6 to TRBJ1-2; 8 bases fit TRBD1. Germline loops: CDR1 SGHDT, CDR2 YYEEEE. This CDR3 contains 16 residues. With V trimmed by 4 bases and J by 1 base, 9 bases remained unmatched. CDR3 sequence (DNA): TGTGCCAGCAGCCCGGGGACAGGAGGACTTAACTATGGCTACACCTTC. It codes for CASSPGTGGLNYGYTF. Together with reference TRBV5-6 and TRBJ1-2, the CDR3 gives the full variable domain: DAGVTQSPTHLIKTRGQQVTLRCSPKSGHDTVSWYQQALGQGPQFIFQYYEEEERQRGNFPDRFSGHQFPNYSSELNVNALLLGDSALYLCASSPGTGGLNYGYTFGSGTRLTVV.

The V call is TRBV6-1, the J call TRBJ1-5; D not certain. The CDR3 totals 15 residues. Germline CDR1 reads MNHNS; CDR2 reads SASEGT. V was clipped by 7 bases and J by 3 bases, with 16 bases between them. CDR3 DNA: TGTGCCAGCAAGAGAGCAGAAGGACCCAATCAGCCCCAGCATTTT. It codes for CASKRAEGPNQPQHF.